This T cell receptor beta chain was obtained from a study of blood T cell repertoires in COVID-19. Overall study context: Samples representing acute and convalescent COVID-19 were sourced from the United States, Italy and Spain. From T cells, B-cell-depleted T cells, or PBMCs came the material, which was cDNA or gDNA.

Some clones are missing from TCRdb's copy, which holds only in-frame ones; the method was immunoSEQ multiplex PCR. The sample yields 17,000 or so clones, 81% seen once. Germline values: CDR1 LGHNA, CDR2 YSLEER. With V trimmed by 4 bases and J by 7 bases, 4 bases remained unmatched. The CDR3 sequence is 14 residues long. The sequenced sample was peripheral blood. This clonotype was sampled from a man aged 40-49 years with active or convalescent COVID-19. V gene TRBV4-3 combines with J gene TRBJ1-6; 7 bases line up with TRBD1. The CDR3 sequence is CASSPGQENSPLHF. Here the CDR3 DNA reads TGCGCCAGCAGCCCCGGACAGGAAAATTCACCCCTCCACTTT.